This entry concerns a single TCR beta chain. Its antigen is undetermined. The sample originates from a study of spatial heterogeneity in lung cancer. Regarding time point: sample taken at primary tumor resection. Tumor, nontumor lung or frozen PBMC supplied whole RNA that was sequenced unsorted. The 65 or so donors had untreated early-stage non-small cell lung cancer. V shed 5 bases and J shed 2 bases, with 13 bases lying between them. The length of the CDR3 is 14 residues. Germline V gene sequence: CDR1 MDHEN, CDR2 SYDVKM. Regarding the study as a whole: Ubiquitous expanded tumor TCRs appeared in blood more at resection than follow-up.

Each TCR cDNA molecule bore a unique molecular identifier. TCRdb independently ran MiXCR on the 5' RACE reads; one entry per CDR3 protein. The sample carries about 85,000 distinct CDR3 sequences, around 21% recorded once. The V and J genes are TRBV28 and TRBJ2-7; D might be TRBD1 or TRBD2, each matching 5 bases. The receptor was derived from a male donor with early-stage non-small cell lung cancer. Specimen: PBMCs, collected at surgery. The CDR3: CASSTPGRAYEQYF. The CDR3 coding sequence is TGTGCCAGCAGTACCCCGGGACGCGCCTACGAGCAGTACTTC.